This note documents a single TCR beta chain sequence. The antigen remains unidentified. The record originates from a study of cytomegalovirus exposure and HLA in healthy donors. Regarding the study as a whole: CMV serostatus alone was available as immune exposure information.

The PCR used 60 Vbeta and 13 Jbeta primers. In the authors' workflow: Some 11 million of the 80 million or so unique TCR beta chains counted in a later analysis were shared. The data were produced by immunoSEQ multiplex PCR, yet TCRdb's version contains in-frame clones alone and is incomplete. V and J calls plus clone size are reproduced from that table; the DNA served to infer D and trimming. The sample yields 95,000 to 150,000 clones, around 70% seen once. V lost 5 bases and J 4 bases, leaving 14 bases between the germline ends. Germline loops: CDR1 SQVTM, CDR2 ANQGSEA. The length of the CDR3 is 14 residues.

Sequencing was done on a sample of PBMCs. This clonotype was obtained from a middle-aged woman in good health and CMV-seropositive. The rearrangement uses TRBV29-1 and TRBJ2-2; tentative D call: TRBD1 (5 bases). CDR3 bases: TGCAGCGTTTCAGACGTAACAGGCACCGGGGAGCTGTTTTTT. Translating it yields CSVSDVTGTGELFF.